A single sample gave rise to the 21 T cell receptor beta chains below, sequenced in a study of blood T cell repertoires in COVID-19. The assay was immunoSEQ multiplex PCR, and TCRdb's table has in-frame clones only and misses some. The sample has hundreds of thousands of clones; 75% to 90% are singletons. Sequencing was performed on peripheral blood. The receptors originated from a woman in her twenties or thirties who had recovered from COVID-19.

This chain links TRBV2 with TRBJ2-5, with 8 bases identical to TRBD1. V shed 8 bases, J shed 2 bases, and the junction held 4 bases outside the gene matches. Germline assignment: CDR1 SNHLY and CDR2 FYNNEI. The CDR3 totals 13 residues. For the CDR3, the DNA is TGTGCCAGCTCGGGACAGGAGCAAGAGACCCAGTACTTC. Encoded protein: CASSGQEQETQYF.

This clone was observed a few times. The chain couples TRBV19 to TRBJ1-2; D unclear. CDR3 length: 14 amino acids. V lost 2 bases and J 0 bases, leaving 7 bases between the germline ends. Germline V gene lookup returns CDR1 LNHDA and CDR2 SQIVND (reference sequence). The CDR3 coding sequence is TGTGCCAGTAGTATACAGGCTGCTAACTATGGCTACACCTTC. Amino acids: CASSIQAANYGYTF.

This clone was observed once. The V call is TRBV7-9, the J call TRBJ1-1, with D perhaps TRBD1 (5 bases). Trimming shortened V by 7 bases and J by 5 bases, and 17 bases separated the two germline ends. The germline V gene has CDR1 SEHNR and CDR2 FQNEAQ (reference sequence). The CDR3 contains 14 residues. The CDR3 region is CASNPSQGRTEAFF. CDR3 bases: TGTGCCAGCAACCCATCCCAGGGAAGGACTGAAGCTTTCTTT.

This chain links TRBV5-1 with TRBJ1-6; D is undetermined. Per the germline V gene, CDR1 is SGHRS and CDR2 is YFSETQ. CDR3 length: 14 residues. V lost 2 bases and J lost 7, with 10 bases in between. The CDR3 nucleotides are TGCGCCAGCAGCTTTCCGGGAAGGAATTCACCCCTCCACTTT. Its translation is CASSFPGRNSPLHF. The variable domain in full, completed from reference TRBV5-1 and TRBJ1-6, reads KAGVTQTPRYLIKTRGQQVTLSCSPISGHRSVSWYQQTPGQGLQFLFEYFSETQRNKGNFPGRFSGRQFSNSRSEMNVSTLELGDSALYLCASSFPGRNSPLHFGNGTRLTVT.

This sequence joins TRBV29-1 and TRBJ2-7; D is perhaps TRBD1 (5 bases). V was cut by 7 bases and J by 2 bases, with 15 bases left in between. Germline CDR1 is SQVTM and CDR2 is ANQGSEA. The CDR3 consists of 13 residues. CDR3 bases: TGCAGCGGAAGGACACCGGACACCTACGAGCAGTACTTC. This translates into CSGRTPDTYEQYF.

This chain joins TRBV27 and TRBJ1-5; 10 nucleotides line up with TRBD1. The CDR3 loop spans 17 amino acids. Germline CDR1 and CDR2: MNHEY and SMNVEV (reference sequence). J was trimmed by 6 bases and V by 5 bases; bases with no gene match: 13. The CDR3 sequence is CASSRAPTGGLGQPQHF. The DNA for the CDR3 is TGTGCCAGCAGTCGCGCCCCGACAGGGGGCTTGGGTCAGCCCCAGCATTTT.

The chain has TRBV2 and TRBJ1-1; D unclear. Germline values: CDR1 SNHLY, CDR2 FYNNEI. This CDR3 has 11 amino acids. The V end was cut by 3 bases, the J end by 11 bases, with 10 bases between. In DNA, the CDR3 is TGTGCCAGCAGTGAGAGTTTGGGCGCTTTCTTT. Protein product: CASSESLGAFF.

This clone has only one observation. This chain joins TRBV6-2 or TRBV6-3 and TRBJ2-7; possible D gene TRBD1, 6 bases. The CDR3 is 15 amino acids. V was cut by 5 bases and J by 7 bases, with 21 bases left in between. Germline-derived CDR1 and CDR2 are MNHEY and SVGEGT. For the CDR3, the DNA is TGTGCCAGCAGTCGCTCAGGGGTACCCACGCTGGAGCAGTACTTC. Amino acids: CASSRSGVPTLEQYF.

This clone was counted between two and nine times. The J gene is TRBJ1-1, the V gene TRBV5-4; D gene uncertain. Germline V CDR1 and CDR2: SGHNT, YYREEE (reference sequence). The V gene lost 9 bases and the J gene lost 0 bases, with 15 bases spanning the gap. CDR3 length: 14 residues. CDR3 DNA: TGTGCCACCCTAAGAGATGCGGTGAACACTGAAGCTTTCTTT. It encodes CATLRDAVNTEAFF.

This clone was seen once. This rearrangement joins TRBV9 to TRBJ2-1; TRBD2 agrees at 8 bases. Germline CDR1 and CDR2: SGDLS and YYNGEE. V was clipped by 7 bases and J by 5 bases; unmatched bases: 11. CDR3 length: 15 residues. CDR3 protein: CASGLLADGNNEQFF. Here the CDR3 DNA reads TGTGCCAGCGGGCTACTAGCGGATGGAAACAATGAGCAGTTCTTC.

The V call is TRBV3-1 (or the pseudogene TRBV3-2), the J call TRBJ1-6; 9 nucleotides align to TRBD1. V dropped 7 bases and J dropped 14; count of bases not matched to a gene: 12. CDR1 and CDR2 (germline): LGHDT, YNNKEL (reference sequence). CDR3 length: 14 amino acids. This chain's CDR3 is CASNSRDRDPALHF. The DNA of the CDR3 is TGTGCCAGCAACTCCCGGGACAGGGACCCGGCCCTCCACTTT.

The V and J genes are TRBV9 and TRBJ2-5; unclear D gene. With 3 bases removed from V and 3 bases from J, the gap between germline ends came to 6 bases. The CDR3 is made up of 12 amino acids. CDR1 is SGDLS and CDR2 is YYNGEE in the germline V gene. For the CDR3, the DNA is TGTGCCAGCAGCGCGCCGGAAGAGACCCAGTACTTC. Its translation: CASSAPEETQYF.

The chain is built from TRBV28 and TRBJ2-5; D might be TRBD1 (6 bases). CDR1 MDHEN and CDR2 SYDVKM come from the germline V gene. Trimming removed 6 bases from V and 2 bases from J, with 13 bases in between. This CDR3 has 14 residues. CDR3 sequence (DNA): TGTGCCAGCAGAGAAATAGGGACACAAGAGACCCAGTACTTC. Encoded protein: CASREIGTQETQYF. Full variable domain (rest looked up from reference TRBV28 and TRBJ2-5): DVKVTQSSRYLVKRTGEKVFLECVQDMDHENMFWYRQDPGLGLRLIYFSYDVKMKEKGDIPEGYSVSREKKERFSLILESASTNQTSMYLCASREIGTQETQYFGPGTRLLVL.

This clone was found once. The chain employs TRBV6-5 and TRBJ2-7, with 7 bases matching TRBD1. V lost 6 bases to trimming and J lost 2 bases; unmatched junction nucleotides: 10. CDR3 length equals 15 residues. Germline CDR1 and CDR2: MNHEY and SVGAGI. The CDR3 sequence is CASSILPGTAYEQYF. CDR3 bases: TGTGCCAGCAGCATCCTCCCAGGGACAGCCTACGAGCAGTACTTC.

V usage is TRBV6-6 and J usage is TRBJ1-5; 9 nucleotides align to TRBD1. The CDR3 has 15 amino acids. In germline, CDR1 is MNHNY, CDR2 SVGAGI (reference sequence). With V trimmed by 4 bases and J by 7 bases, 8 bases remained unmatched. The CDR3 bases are TGTGCCAGCAGTTCCGGACAGGGGAGTTACCAGCCCCAGCATTTT. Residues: CASSSGQGSYQPQHF.

The CDR3 reads CASSPQILGAHEQYF. For the CDR3, the DNA is TGCGCCAGCAGCCCGCAGATCCTAGGAGCCCACGAGCAGTACTTC. V usage is TRBV4-1 and J usage is TRBJ2-7; unclear D gene. The length of the CDR3 is 15 residues. The V and J ends lost 4 bases and 5 bases respectively, with 18 bases between them. Germline CDR1 reads MGHRA; CDR2 reads YSYEKL.

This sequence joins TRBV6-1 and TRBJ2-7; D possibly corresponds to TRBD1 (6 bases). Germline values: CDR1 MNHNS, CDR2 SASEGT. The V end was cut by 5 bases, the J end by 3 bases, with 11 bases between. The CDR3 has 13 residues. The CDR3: CASSLQGIYEQYF. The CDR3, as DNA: TGTGCCAGCAGTTTGCAGGGGATCTACGAGCAGTACTTC.

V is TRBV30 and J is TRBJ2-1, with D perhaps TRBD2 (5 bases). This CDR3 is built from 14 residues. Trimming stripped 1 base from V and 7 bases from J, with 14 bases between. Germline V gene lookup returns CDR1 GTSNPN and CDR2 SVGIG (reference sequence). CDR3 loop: CAWSAGKALNEQFF. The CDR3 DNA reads TGTGCCTGGAGTGCCGGGAAAGCACTTAATGAGCAGTTCTTC.

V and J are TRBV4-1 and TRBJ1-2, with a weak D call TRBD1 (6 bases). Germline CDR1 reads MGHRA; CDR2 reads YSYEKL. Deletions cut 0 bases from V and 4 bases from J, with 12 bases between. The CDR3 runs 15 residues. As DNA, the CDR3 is TGCGCCAGCAGCCAAGATCAGGGGCTATCCTATGGCTACACCTTC. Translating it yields CASSQDQGLSYGYTF.

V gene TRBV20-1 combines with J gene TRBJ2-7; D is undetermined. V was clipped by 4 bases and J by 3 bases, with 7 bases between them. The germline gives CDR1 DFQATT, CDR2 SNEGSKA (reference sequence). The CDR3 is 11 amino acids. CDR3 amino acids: CSATINYEQYF. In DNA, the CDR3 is TGCAGTGCTACCATCAACTACGAGCAGTACTTC.

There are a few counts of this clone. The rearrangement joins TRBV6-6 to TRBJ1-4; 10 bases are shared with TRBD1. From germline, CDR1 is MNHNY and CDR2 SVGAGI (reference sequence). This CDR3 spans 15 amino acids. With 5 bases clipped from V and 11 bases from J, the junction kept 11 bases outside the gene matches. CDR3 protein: CASSRPGTGVAKLFF. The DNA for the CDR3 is TGTGCCAGCAGTCGACCCGGGACAGGGGTGGCGAAACTGTTTTTT.